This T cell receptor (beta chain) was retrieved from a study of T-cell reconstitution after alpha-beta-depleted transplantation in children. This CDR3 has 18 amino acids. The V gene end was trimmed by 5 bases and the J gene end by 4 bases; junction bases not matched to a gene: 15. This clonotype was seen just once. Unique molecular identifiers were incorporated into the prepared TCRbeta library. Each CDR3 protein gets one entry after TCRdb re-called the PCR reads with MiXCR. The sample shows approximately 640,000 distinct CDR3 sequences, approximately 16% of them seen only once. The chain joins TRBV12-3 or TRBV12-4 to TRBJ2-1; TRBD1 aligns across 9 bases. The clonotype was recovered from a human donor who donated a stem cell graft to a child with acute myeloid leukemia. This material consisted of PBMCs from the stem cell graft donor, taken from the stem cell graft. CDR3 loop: CASSLRDRAAKKYNEQFF. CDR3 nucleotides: TGTGCCAGCAGTCTCCGGGACAGGGCAGCAAAAAAGTACAATGAGCAGTTCTTC.